These 24 T cell receptor beta chains share one sample of origin, sequenced in a study of CD8 T cells in ankylosing spondylitis. TCRdb used MiXCR to reprocess the 5' RACE reads, holding one entry per CDR3 protein. The repertoire holds approximately 150,000 distinct CDR3 sequences, with under 35% as singletons. Material for sequencing was synovial fluid, either unsorted or a sorted T cell fraction (not recorded which). The origin of the receptors is a male donor with ankylosing spondylitis.

V and J are TRBV6-1 and TRBJ1-4; TRBD1 aligns across 10 bases. Trimming at V came to 10 bases and at J to 11 bases, leaving 10 bases not matched to a gene. The CDR3 totals 13 residues. Germline assignment: CDR1 MNHNS and CDR2 SASEGT. CDR3 nucleotides: TGTGCCATCCTCCGGGACAGGGGAGGGAAACTGTTTTTT. Amino acid sequence: CAILRDRGGKLFF.

This clonotype turned up a few times. CDR3 sequence: CASSFGGQNGQPQHF. The CDR3 DNA sequence: TGTGCCAGCAGCTTTGGGGGGCAGAACGGCCAGCCCCAGCATTTT. The genes are TRBV5-6 and TRBJ1-5; D may be TRBD1 (6 bases). Germline V gene lookup returns CDR1 SGHDT and CDR2 YYEEEE. The CDR3 is 15 residues long. The V gene lost 2 bases and the J gene lost 7 bases, with 16 bases spanning the gap.

The rearrangement uses TRBV5-1 and TRBJ2-3; 7 positions agree with TRBD2. V was pared by 6 bases and J by 5 bases, with 3 bases of the junction left unmatched. This CDR3 spans 12 amino acids. Germline CDR1 reads SGHRS; CDR2 reads YFSETQ. The CDR3 loop reads CASNPGGDTQYF. The CDR3 coding sequence is TGCGCCAGCAACCCGGGAGGAGATACGCAGTATTTT.

This clonotype has just a few counts. The chain carries TRBV5-1 and TRBJ2-1; TRBD2 matches at 7 bases. This CDR3 contains 14 residues. The J segment lost 2 bases and the V segment lost 5 bases, leaving 4 bases of the junction unmatched. Per germline, CDR1 SGHRS and CDR2 YFSETQ. The CDR3 nucleotides are TGCGCCAGCAGTCCACTAGCGACCTACAATGAGCAGTTCTTC. Amino acids: CASSPLATYNEQFF.

This clonotype appeared a few times. This chain links TRBV6-2 or TRBV6-3 with TRBJ2-1; D may be TRBD2 (6 bases). The CDR3 covers 15 residues. From germline, CDR1 is MNHEY and CDR2 SVGEGT. Trimming removed 5 bases at V and 0 bases at J, with 11 bases between. The CDR3 is CASSTRGSSYNEQFF. CDR3 nucleotides: TGTGCCAGCAGTACACGGGGGAGCTCCTACAATGAGCAGTTCTTC.

This chain uses TRBV7-6 with TRBJ2-3; 9 bases line up with TRBD2. This CDR3 has 16 residues. The V segment lost 5 bases and the J segment 2 bases; nucleotides outside the gene matches: 8. Germline V gene data show CDR1 as SGHVS and CDR2 as FNYEAQ. Written as DNA, the CDR3 is TGTGCCAGCAGCCCCCAGCTAGCGGGGAACACAGATACGCAGTATTTT. Its protein is CASSPQLAGNTDTQYF. The whole variable domain, filled in from reference TRBV7-6 and TRBJ2-3, reads GAGVSQSPRYKVTKRGQDVALRCDPISGHVSLYWYRQALGQGPEFLTYFNYEAQQDKSGLPNDRFSAERPEGSISTLTIQRTEQRDSAMYRCASSPQLAGNTDTQYFGPGTRLTVL.

In its sample, this clonotype was seen a few times. V is TRBV11-2 and J is TRBJ2-3; possible D gene TRBD2, 6 bases. CDR1 is SGHAT and CDR2 is FQNNGV in the germline V gene. The CDR3 runs 13 residues. V was trimmed by 7 bases and J by 2 bases, leaving 10 bases between them. CDR3 nucleotides: TGTGCCAGCAAACGACTAGACACAGATACGCAGTATTTT. It is translated as CASKRLDTDTQYF.

This clonotype was detected only a few times. In nucleotides, the CDR3 is TGTGCCAGCAGTATACCGGGACAGGGTTCACCCCTCCACTTT. This translates into CASSIPGQGSPLHF. The chain combines TRBV7-2 with TRBJ1-6, with TRBD1 matching over 9 bases. CDR1 and CDR2 (germline): SGHTA, FQGNSA. This CDR3 is 14 amino acids long. J gave up 9 bases and V 6 bases, and 6 bases lay outside the gene matches.

CDR3 sequence: CASSLVGTADYEQYF. For the CDR3, the DNA is TGTGCCAGCAGTTTAGTTGGGACCGCGGACTACGAGCAGTACTTC. This chain links TRBV28 with TRBJ2-7, with D tentatively TRBD1 or TRBD2 (5 bases each). This CDR3 is built from 15 residues. Germline V gene lookup returns CDR1 MDHEN and CDR2 SYDVKM. The V end was cut by 2 bases, the J end by 3 bases, with 14 bases between.

This clonotype was counted only a few times. The V gene is TRBV12-3 or TRBV12-4, the J gene TRBJ1-5, with 7 bases identical to TRBD1. The CDR3 spans 16 residues. The V gene end was trimmed by 7 bases and the J gene end by 5 bases; junction bases not matched to a gene: 14. The CDR3 DNA follows: TGTGCCAGCACCTTCTCTTCACAGGGGCTGGATCAGCCCCAGCATTTT. Translation gives CASTFSSQGLDQPQHF.

CDR3 DNA: TGCAGTGCTAGAGGGGGGGGAGGCAATGAGCAGTTCTTC. It specifies CSARGGGGNEQFF. The rearrangement joins TRBV20-1 to TRBJ2-1, with 7 bases that match TRBD2. Germline-derived CDR1 and CDR2 are DFQATT and SNEGSKA (reference sequence). This CDR3 contains 13 residues. V lost 1 base, J lost 6 bases, and 3 bases stayed unmatched.

The table lists this clonotype with many counts. This rearrangement joins TRBV12-3 or TRBV12-4 to TRBJ2-7; 10 positions match TRBD1. The CDR3 loop spans 14 amino acids. The junction had 5 bases not matched to a gene; V was cut back by 5 bases and J by 4 bases. CDR3 amino acids: CASSLRDRGYEQYF. The CDR3 region has the DNA TGTGCCAGCAGTCTCCGGGACAGGGGATACGAGCAGTACTTC.

The chain joins TRBV27 to TRBJ2-7; perhaps D is TRBD1 or TRBD2 (6 bases each). Trimming took off 3 bases at V and 1 base at J, with 19 bases between the two ends. The CDR3 consists of 17 residues. CDR1 is MNHEY, CDR2 SMNVEV, per germline (reference sequence). CDR3 loop: CASSFEWRGGGSYEQYF. In DNA form, the CDR3 reads TGTGCCAGCAGTTTTGAGTGGCGCGGAGGGGGTTCCTACGAGCAGTACTTC.

The chain carries TRBV5-6 and TRBJ2-2; D gene uncertain. Trimming pared 1 base from V and 7 bases from J, leaving 8 bases between. Germline V gives CDR1 SGHDT, CDR2 YYEEEE. This CDR3 comprises 13 residues. The CDR3 reads CASSLRRVGELFF. The CDR3 region has the DNA TGTGCCAGCAGCTTGAGAAGGGTCGGGGAGCTGTTTTTT.

This clonotype was seen many times. V gene TRBV19 combines with J gene TRBJ2-4; D remains ambiguous. This CDR3 region has 14 residues. V lost 5 bases and J 2 bases, leaving 10 bases between the germline ends. Germline values: CDR1 LNHDA, CDR2 SQIVND (reference sequence). The CDR3 bases are TGTGCCAGTAGTCTGGGCCTATCCAAAAACATTCAGTACTTC. Residues: CASSLGLSKNIQYF.

This clonotype was seen only a few times. The chain has TRBV7-3 and TRBJ2-1; D unresolved. Germline V gene lookup returns CDR1 SGHTA and CDR2 FQGTGA. This CDR3 is 13 amino acids long. The V gene lost 0 bases and the J gene lost 5 bases, with 5 bases spanning the gap. This CDR3 reads CASSLTMDNEQFF. As DNA, the CDR3 is TGTGCCAGCAGCTTAACGATGGACAATGAGCAGTTCTTC.

The chain recombines TRBV19 with TRBJ2-1; 10 nucleotides agree with TRBD2. Germline V gene data show CDR1 as LNHDA and CDR2 as SQIVND (reference sequence). The CDR3 extends over 15 amino acids. The V segment lost 6 bases and the J segment 6 bases; nucleotides outside the gene matches: 8. CDR3 coding DNA: TGTGCCAGTAGGCCCGCTAGCGGGAGTAGCAATGAGCAGTTCTTC. Encoded protein: CASRPASGSSNEQFF.

This clonotype was counted a few times. The V gene is TRBV2, the J gene TRBJ2-3; the match to TRBD1 covers 9 bases. The CDR3 spans 16 residues. CDR1 and CDR2 (germline): SNHLY, FYNNEI. The J segment lost 1 base and the V segment lost 5 bases, leaving 7 bases of the junction unmatched. CDR3 sequence (DNA): TGTGCCAGCAGTATTAGGACAGGGGCCGGCACAGATACGCAGTATTTT. It yields the protein CASSIRTGAGTDTQYF. Drawing the rest from reference TRBV2 and TRBJ2-3, the complete variable domain is EPEVTQTPSHQVTQMGQEVILRCVPISNHLYFYWYRQILGQKVEFLVSFYNNEISEKSEIFDDQFSVERPDGSNFTLKIRSTKLEDSAMYFCASSIRTGAGTDTQYFGPGTRLTVL.

V usage is TRBV7-2 and J usage is TRBJ2-3; D call uncertain. Germline CDR1 SGHTA, CDR2 FQGNSA. The CDR3 has 14 amino acids. The V gene lost 1 base and the J gene lost 6 bases, with 11 bases spanning the gap. As DNA, the CDR3 is TGTGCCAGCAGCTTAGGCGGCCTAAGGGATACGCAGTATTTT. Translation gives CASSLGGLRDTQYF.

V gene TRBV14 combines with J gene TRBJ2-2; D not resolved. Between the trimmed V and J ends, which lost 1 base and 4 bases, there was a span of 4 bases. Germline CDR1 and CDR2: SGHDN and FVKESK. The length of the CDR3 is 13 residues. In DNA, the CDR3 is TGTGCCAGCAGCCAAGTCCCCACCGGGGAGCTGTTTTTT. Protein product: CASSQVPTGELFF.

This clonotype was seen a handful of times. The chain has TRBV6-1 and TRBJ1-2; D unclear. The CDR3 is 16 residues long. From germline, CDR1 is MNHNS and CDR2 SASEGT. Trimming took 5 bases from V and 0 from J, leaving 16 bases between them. The CDR3 is CASSQFLTDANYGYTF. The CDR3 DNA sequence: TGTGCCAGCAGTCAATTCCTGACGGACGCTAACTATGGCTACACCTTC.

This clonotype was seen only a few times. The J gene is TRBJ2-2, the V gene TRBV5-1; TRBD1 matches at 11 bases. CDR3 size: 18 residues. CDR1 SGHRS and CDR2 YFSETQ come from the germline V gene. The V and J ends lost 0 bases and 5 bases, in that order; junction bases with no gene match: 9. The CDR3 is CASSLVVFGTGGTGELFF. CDR3 DNA sequence: TGCGCCAGCAGCTTGGTCGTTTTTGGGACAGGGGGAACCGGGGAGCTGTTTTTT.

The V call is TRBV20-1, the J call TRBJ2-7, with a possible D match to TRBD2 (6 bases). CDR3 size: 13 residues. In germline, CDR1 is DFQATT, CDR2 SNEGSKA (reference sequence). V was cut by 6 bases and J by 3 bases, with 15 bases left in between. CDR3 region: CSATARRDYEQYF. In DNA, the CDR3 is TGCAGTGCGACGGCCCGGAGGGACTACGAGCAGTACTTC.

The chain is built from TRBV20-1 and TRBJ2-1, with 13 bases matching TRBD2. Germline V gene lookup returns CDR1 DFQATT and CDR2 SNEGSKA (reference sequence). The CDR3 has 14 residues. Trimming removed 6 bases from V and 10 bases from J; junction bases left unmatched: 9. CDR3 region: CSAPRTSGSHEQFF. In nucleotides, the CDR3 is TGCAGTGCCCCCCGGACTAGCGGGAGCCACGAGCAGTTCTTC.